This T cell receptor beta chain was profiled in a study of shared clonotypes between healthy human individuals. This clone was observed once. Roughly 30,000 T cell genomes, or 250 to 300 ng DNA, went into replicate PCRs of unsorted PBMC. Profiling relied on immunoSEQ multiplex PCR, and the TCRdb table lists in-frame clones only, not all of them. The data show around 500,000 clones, 70% to 85% seen once. Sequencing was carried out using PBMCs. The clonotype was recovered from a woman aged 40 to 49 in good health. Some clones in this sample may be carry-over from other donors' samples.

The DNA for the CDR3 is TGTGCCAGCAGCGCCCAGGGTAATTTTGAAAAACTGTTTTTT. It codes for CASSAQGNFEKLFF. The genes are TRBV9 and TRBJ1-4; D is perhaps TRBD1 (5 bases). Deletions cut 3 bases from V and 7 bases from J, with 13 bases between. The germline CDR1 and CDR2 sequences are SGDLS and YYNGEE. The CDR3 contains 14 residues.